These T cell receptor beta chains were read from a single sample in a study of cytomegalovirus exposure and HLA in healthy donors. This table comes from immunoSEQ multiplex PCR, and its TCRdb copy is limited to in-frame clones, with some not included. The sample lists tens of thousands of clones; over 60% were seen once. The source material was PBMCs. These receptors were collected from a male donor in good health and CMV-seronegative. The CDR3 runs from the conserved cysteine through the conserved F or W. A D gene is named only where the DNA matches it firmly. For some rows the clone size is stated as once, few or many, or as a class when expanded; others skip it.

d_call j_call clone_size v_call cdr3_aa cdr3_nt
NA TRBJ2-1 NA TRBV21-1 CASSKGAGATTGEQFF TGTGCCAGCAGCAAGGGGGCGGGAGCCACAACGGGCGAGCAGTTCTTC
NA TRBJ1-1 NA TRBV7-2 CASSFPRQGTEAFF TGTGCCAGCAGCTTTCCGCGGCAGGGGACTGAAGCTTTCTTT
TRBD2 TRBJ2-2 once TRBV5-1 CASGTSGRANTGELFF TGCGCCAGCGGGACTAGCGGGAGGGCGAACACCGGGGAGCTGTTTTTT
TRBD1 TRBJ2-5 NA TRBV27 CASAHVRDRGAGGQETQYF TGTGCCAGCGCCCACGTCCGCGACAGGGGCGCCGGGGGACAAGAGACCCAGTACTTC
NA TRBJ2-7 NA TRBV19 CASSIGRPSVTYEQYF TGTGCCAGTAGTATAGGTAGGCCTAGCGTCACCTACGAGCAGTACTTC
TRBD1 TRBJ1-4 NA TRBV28 CASSSTTGTVSEKLFF TGTGCCAGCAGTTCCACGACCGGGACAGTAAGTGAAAAACTGTTTTTT
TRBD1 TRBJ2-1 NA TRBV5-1 CASSPGQGAQEQFF TGCGCCAGCAGCCCCGGACAGGGGGCACAGGAGCAGTTCTTC
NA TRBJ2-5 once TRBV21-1 CASSPPREAGELETQYF TGTGCCAGCAGCCCACCTCGGGAAGCGGGAGAGCTCGAGACCCAGTACTTC
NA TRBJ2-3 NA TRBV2 CASRTPFTDTQYF TGTGCCAGCAGGACTCCTTTCACAGATACGCAGTATTTT
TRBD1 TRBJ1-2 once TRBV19 CASSILGTGTIYGYTF TGTGCCAGTAGTATTCTCGGGACAGGGACTATCTATGGCTACACCTTC
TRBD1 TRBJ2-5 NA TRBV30 CAWSARQGAWETQYF TGTGCCTGGAGTGCCCGACAGGGGGCTTGGGAGACCCAGTACTTC
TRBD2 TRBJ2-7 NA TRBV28 CASGPPSGAPNEQYF TGTGCCAGCGGTCCCCCTAGCGGGGCCCCCAACGAGCAGTACTTC
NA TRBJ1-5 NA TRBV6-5 CASSQAGPWNQPQHF TGTGCCAGCAGCCAGGCGGGGCCATGGAATCAGCCCCAGCATTTT
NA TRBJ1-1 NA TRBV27 CASSSPQVGTEAFF TGTGCCAGCAGCTCACCGCAGGTGGGCACTGAAGCTTTCTTT
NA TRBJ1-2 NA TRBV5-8 CASSFLRNYGYTF TGTGCCAGCAGCTTTCTCAGAAACTATGGCTACACCTTC
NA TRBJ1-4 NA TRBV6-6 CASRARTYRVEKLFF TGTGCCAGCAGAGCCCGAACTTACAGGGTTGAAAAACTGTTTTTT
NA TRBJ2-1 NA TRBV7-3 CASSLAAYNEQFF TGTGCCAGCAGCTTAGCGGCCTACAATGAGCAGTTCTTC
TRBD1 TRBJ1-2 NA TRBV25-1 CASSRTGGGPFADGYTF TGTGCCAGCAGTCGGACAGGGGGCGGCCCCTTTGCTGATGGCTACACCTTC
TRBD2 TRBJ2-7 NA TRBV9 CASSVDRTSSYEQYF TGTGCCAGCAGCGTAGACAGGACTAGCTCCTACGAGCAGTACTTC
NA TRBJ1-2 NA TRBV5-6 CASSYWSPAGTSYGYPF TGTGCCAGCAGCTACTGGTCCCCGGCGGGGACCTCCTATGGCTACCCCTTC
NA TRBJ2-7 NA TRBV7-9 CASSLEGHVNEQYF TGTGCCAGCAGCTTAGAGGGACACGTTAACGAGCAGTACTTC
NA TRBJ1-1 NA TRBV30 CAWSVKGSQGTEAFF TGTGCCTGGAGTGTAAAAGGGAGTCAGGGGACTGAAGCTTTCTTT
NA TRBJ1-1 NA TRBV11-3 CASSSRGDRTEAFF TGTGCCAGCAGCTCCCGCGGGGATCGGACTGAAGCTTTCTTT
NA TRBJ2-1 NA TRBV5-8 CASSLGDFSYNEQFF TGTGCCAGCAGCTTGGGGGACTTCTCCTACAATGAGCAGTTCTTC
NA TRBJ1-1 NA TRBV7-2 CASSPTPGNTEAFF TGTGCCAGCAGCCCGACGCCGGGGAACACTGAAGCTTTCTTT
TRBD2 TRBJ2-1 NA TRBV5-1 CASSLRLAENNEQFF TGCGCCAGCAGCTTGAGACTAGCCGAGAACAATGAGCAGTTCTTC
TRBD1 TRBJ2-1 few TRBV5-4 CASSSRDREQFF TGTGCCAGCAGCTCGAGGGACAGGGAGCAGTTCTTC
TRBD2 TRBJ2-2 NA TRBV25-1 CASSDPRLAGNTGELFF TGTGCCAGCAGTGATCCCCGACTAGCGGGAAACACCGGGGAGCTGTTTTTT
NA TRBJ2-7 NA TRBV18 CASSPPGGEQYF TGTGCCAGCTCACCTCCCGGGGGCGAGCAGTACTTC
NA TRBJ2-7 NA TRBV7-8 CASSRTVGAYEQYF TGTGCCAGCAGCCGGACAGTAGGGGCATACGAGCAGTACTTC
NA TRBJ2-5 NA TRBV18 CASSPRGSQETQYF TGTGCCAGCTCACCACGGGGCAGCCAAGAGACCCAGTACTTC
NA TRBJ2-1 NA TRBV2 CASSETRLRATYNEQFF TGTGCCAGCAGTGAAACGAGGCTCAGGGCTACCTACAATGAGCAGTTCTTC
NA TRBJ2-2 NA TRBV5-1 CASSGRSATGELFF TGCGCCAGCAGCGGGAGGTCGGCCACCGGGGAGCTGTTTTTT
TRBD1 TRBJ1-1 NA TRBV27 CASSFQGQVIRGTEAFF TGTGCCAGCAGTTTTCAGGGACAGGTTATTAGGGGGACTGAAGCTTTCTTT
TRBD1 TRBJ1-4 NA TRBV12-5 CASGPTGGNEKLFF TGTGCTAGTGGTCCCACAGGGGGGAATGAAAAACTGTTTTTT
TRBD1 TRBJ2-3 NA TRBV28 CASRPDRGTDTQYF TGTGCCAGCAGGCCGGACAGGGGCACAGATACGCAGTATTTT
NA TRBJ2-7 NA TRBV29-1 CSVVASYEQYF TGCAGCGTTGTCGCGTCCTACGAGCAGTACTTC
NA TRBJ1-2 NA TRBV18 CASSPELNRDGYGYTF TGTGCCAGCTCACCGGAGCTTAACAGGGATGGCTATGGCTACACCTTC
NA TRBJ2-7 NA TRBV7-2 CASSLGPANYEQYF TGTGCCAGCAGCCTGGGCCCCGCCAACTACGAGCAGTACTTC
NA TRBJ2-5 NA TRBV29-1 CSVEDQFRGGETQYF TGCAGCGTTGAAGATCAGTTTAGGGGGGGTGAGACCCAGTACTTC
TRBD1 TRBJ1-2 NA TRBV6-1 CASSENFQGTGGLGYGYTF TGTGCCAGCAGTGAGAATTTTCAGGGGACAGGGGGTCTCGGCTATGGCTACACCTTC
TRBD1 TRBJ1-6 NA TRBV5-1 CASSGGTTGGANSPLHF TGCGCCAGCAGCGGGGGAACCACAGGGGGCGCGAATTCACCCCTCCACTTT
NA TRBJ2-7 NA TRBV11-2 CASSSSPWGGGDEQYF TGTGCCAGCAGCTCATCCCCTTGGGGCGGGGGCGACGAGCAGTACTTC
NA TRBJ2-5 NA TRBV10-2 CASSESGIAVGQETQYF TGCGCCAGCAGTGAGTCCGGAATAGCGGTTGGACAAGAGACCCAGTACTTC
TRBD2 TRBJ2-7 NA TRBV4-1 CASSQVSAGDREYF TGCGCCAGCAGCCAAGTATCAGCGGGAGACCGTGAGTACTTC
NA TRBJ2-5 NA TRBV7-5 CARSRPPGSTQYF TGTGCCAGAAGCCGACCCCCCGGGTCGACCCAGTACTTC
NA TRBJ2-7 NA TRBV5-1 CASSRDNHYEQYF TGCGCCAGCAGTCGGGACAATCATTACGAGCAGTACTTC
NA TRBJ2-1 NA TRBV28 CASSLVSEQFF TGTGCCAGCAGCCTAGTATCTGAGCAGTTCTTC